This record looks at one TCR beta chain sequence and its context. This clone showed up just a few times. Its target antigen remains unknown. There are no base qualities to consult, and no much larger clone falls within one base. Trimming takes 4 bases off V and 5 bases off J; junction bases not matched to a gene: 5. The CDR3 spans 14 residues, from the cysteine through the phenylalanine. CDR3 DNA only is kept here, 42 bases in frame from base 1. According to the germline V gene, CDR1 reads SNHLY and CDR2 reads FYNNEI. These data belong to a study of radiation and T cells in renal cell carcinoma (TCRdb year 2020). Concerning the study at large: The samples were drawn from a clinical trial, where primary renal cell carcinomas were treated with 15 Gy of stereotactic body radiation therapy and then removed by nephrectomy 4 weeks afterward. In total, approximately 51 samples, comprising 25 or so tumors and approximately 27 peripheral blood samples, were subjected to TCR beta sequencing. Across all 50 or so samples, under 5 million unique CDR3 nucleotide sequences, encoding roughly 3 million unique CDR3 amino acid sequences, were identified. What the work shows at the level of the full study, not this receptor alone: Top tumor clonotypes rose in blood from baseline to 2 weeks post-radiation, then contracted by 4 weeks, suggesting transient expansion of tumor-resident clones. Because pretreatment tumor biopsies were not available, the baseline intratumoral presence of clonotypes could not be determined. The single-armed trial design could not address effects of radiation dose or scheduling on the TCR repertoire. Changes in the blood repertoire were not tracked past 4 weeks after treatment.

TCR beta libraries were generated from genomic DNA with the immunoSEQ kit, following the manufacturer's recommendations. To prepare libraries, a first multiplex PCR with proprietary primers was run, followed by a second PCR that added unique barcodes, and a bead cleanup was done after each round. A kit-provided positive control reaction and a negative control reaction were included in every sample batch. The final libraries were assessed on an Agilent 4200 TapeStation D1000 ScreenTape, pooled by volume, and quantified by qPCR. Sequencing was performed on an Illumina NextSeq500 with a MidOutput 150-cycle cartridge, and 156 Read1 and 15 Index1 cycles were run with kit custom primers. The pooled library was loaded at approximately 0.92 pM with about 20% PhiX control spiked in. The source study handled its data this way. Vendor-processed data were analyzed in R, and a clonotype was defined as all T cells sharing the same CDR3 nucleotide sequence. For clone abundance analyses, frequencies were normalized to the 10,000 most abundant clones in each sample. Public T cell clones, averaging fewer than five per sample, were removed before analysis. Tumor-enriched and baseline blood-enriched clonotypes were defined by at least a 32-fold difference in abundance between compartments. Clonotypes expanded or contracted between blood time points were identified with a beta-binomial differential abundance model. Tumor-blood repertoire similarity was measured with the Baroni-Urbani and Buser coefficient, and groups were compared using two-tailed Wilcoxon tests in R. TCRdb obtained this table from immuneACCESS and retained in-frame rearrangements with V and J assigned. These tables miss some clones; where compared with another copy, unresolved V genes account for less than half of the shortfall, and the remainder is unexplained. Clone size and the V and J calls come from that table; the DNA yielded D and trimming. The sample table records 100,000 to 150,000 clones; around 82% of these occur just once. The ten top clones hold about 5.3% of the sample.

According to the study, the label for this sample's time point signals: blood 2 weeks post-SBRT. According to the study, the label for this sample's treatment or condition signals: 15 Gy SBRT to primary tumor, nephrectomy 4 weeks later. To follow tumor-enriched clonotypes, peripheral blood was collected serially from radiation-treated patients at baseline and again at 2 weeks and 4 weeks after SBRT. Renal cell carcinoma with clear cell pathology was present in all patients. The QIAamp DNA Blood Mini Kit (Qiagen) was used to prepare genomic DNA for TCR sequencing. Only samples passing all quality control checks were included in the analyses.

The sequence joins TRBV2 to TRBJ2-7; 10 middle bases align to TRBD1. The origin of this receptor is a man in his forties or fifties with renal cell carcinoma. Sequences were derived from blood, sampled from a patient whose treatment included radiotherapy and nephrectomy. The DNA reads TGTGCCAGCAGTGGACAGGGGGCAGGAAACGAGCAGTACTTC. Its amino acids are CASSGQGAGNEQYF.